This entry lists 17 T cell receptor beta chains sequenced from one sample in a study of read filtering for tumor transcriptome and immune sequencing. The library was built from about 0.4 ug RNA with molecular barcoded adaptors for alpha/delta and beta/gamma chains. TCRdb redid the calling of the reads with MiXCR, one entry per CDR3 protein. The sample includes 49,000 or so distinct CDR3 sequences, approximately 12% of them seen just once. Sequencing used a population of CD138-negative cells sorted from bone marrow. The receptor set was obtained from a donor older than 35 with multiple myeloma.

As for this clonotype: A read error may explain this, as a much larger clone is one base away. The rearrangement joins TRBV25-1 to TRBJ2-5, with D possibly TRBD2 on 6 matching bases. Per germline, CDR1 MGHDK and CDR2 SYGVNS. CDR3 length: 15 residues. The CDR3 DNA reads as TGTGCCAGCAGTGAATTTGGGGGGACCGAAGAGACCCGGTACTTC. This sequence encodes CASSEFGGTEETRYF.

This clonotype appeared many times. The chain joins TRBV5-1 to TRBJ2-5; no definite D call. The CDR3 is made up of 11 amino acids. The ends were cut back, 7 bases at V and 2 bases at J, with 6 bases in the middle. Germline loops: CDR1 SGHRS, CDR2 YFSETQ. CDR3 sequence: CASGEQETQYF. In DNA, the CDR3 is TGCGCCAGCGGCGAACAAGAGACCCAGTACTTC.

This clonotype was detected a few times. The V call is TRBV21-1, the J call TRBJ1-4; the table assigns TRBD1, which was not confirmed against the DNA. TRBV21-1 is marked as a pseudogene. This CDR3 is built from 16 residues. The CDR3 sequence is CASSKNSQGLGEKLFF. Written as DNA, the CDR3 is TGTGCCAGCAGCAAAAATTCTCAGGGGCTCGGAGAAAAACTGTTTTTT.

This clonotype was detected ten times or more. This chain links TRBV20-1 with TRBJ2-1; 11 bases are shared with TRBD2. The trim removed 2 bases at V and 5 bases at J, leaving 8 bases unmatched. This CDR3 comprises 16 residues. The V gene's germline CDR1 is DFQATT and CDR2 SNEGSKA (reference sequence). As DNA, the CDR3 is TGCAGTGCTAGACCTTCGCGACTAGCGGGGAACAATGAGCAGTTCTTC. This sequence encodes CSARPSRLAGNNEQFF.

Ten or more counts support this clonotype. This chain links TRBV3-1 with TRBJ2-7; 9 nucleotides match TRBD2. This CDR3 is built from 14 residues. V gave up 6 bases and J gave up 1 base; unmatched junction bases: 4. CDR1 and CDR2 (germline): LGHDT, YNNKEL (reference sequence). CDR3 nucleotides: TGTGCCAGCAGACTAGCGGGCCAATCCTACGAGCAGTACTTC. Amino acids: CASRLAGQSYEQYF.

Concerning this clonotype: Germline and junction disagree at one end, which may indicate a read error. V and J are TRBV10-3 and TRBJ1-2; D is uncertain. Per the germline V gene, CDR1 is ENHRY and CDR2 is SYGVKD. There are 16 residues in the CDR3. CDR3: CAISVQPPEDNYGCTF. As DNA, the CDR3 is TGTGCCATCAGTGTACAGCCCCCTGAGGATAACTATGGCTGCACCTTC.

This clonotype was counted at least ten times. The chain has TRBV7-2 and TRBJ2-5; tentatively, D is TRBD2 (5 bases). The CDR3 spans 15 residues. CDR1 and CDR2 from the germline V gene are SGHTA and FQGNSA. V lost 5 bases to trimming and J lost 2 bases, with 15 bases between them. CDR3 loop: CASSVGVSYQETQYF. CDR3 sequence (DNA): TGTGCCAGCAGCGTGGGAGTAAGCTATCAAGAGACCCAGTACTTC.

The CDR3 coding sequence is TGTTCCTGCAGGACAGGAGGCGCCTCCTACGAGCAGTACTTC. This translates into CSCRTGGASYEQYF. The V and J genes are TRBV28 and TRBJ2-7, with TRBD1 identical over 7 bases. CDR1 and CDR2 from the germline V gene are MDHEN and SYDVKM. The CDR3 totals 14 residues.

This clonotype was seen ten or more times. This chain uses TRBV24-1 with TRBJ1-1; no firm D call. Trimming pared 7 bases from V and 2 bases from J, leaving 13 bases between. Germline CDR1 is KGHDR and CDR2 is SFDVKD. The CDR3 is made up of 14 amino acids. Here the CDR3 DNA reads TGTGCCACCAGCAGAGATGACTCCAACACTGAAGCTTTCTTT. Residues: CATSRDDSNTEAFF.

This clonotype came up many times. This chain uses TRBV12-3 or TRBV12-4 with TRBJ2-2; 11 bases align to TRBD2. The trim removed 7 bases at V and 2 bases at J, leaving 3 bases unmatched. The CDR3 spans 15 residues. In DNA, the CDR3 is TGTGCCAGCACCGGGACTAGCGGTAACACCGGGGAGCTGTTTTTT. It encodes CASTGTSGNTGELFF.

This clonotype was seen ten or more times. The CDR3 here is CSASPSASGSNEQFF. The CDR3 nucleotides read TGCAGTGCTTCCCCGTCCGCTAGCGGGAGTAATGAGCAGTTCTTC. This rearrangement joins TRBV20-1 to TRBJ2-1; TRBD2 agrees at 10 bases. CDR1 DFQATT and CDR2 SNEGSKA come from the germline V gene (reference sequence). The CDR3 loop spans 15 amino acids. J was trimmed by 7 bases and V by 5 bases; bases with no gene match: 11.

Concerning this clonotype: This could be a read error, since a much larger clone is one nucleotide away. V usage is TRBV6-2 or TRBV6-3 and J usage is TRBJ2-7; 7 nucleotides align to TRBD1. Germline loops: CDR1 MNHEY, CDR2 SVGEGT. The CDR3 is 14 amino acids. CDR3 in amino acids: CASSTRTGRVEQCF. The CDR3 nucleotides read TGTGCCAGCAGTACCCGGACAGGTCGAGTCGAGCAGTGCTTC.

This clonotype has ten or more counts. V and J are TRBV3-1 and TRBJ2-7, with 7 bases that match TRBD2. CDR3 length: 15 residues. Germline V gives CDR1 LGHDT, CDR2 YNNKEL (reference sequence). V lost 4 bases and J lost 0; bases outside the gene matches: 6. The CDR3 sequence: CASSPSGKSSYEQYF. The CDR3 DNA reads as TGTGCCAGCAGCCCGAGCGGGAAGAGCTCCTACGAGCAGTACTTC.

The V call is TRBV30, the J call TRBJ2-1; 10 bases are shared with TRBD2. Trimming at V came to 6 bases and at J to 3 bases, leaving 8 bases not matched to a gene. CDR3 length equals 15 residues. Looked up from germline, CDR1 is GTSNPN and CDR2 is SVGIG (reference sequence). In nucleotides, the CDR3 is TGTGCCTGTACTAGCGGGACTCCCTACTACAATGAGCAGTTCTTC. Residues: CACTSGTPYYNEQFF.

A word on this clonotype: A much larger clone differs from this one at a single base, so this may be a read error. The CDR3 spells CASRLRDIAYEQDF. CDR3 sequence (DNA): TGTGCCAGCCGTCTCAGGGATATAGCCTACGAGCAGGACTTC. V is TRBV6-5 and J is TRBJ2-7, with a weak D call TRBD1 (5 bases). The CDR3 covers 14 residues. Germline V gene data show CDR1 as MNHEY and CDR2 as SVGAGI.

In its sample, this clonotype was seen many times. The chain employs TRBV20-1 and TRBJ2-3; 9 bases map to TRBD2. V shed 2 bases, J shed 2 bases, and the junction held 5 bases outside the gene matches. There are 15 residues in the CDR3. Germline lookup yields CDR1 DFQATT and CDR2 SNEGSKA (reference sequence). This CDR3 is CSARPTSGLTDTQYF. CDR3 DNA: TGCAGTGCTAGACCGACTAGCGGACTCACAGATACGCAGTATTTT.

At least ten counts were recorded for this clonotype. The rearrangement uses TRBV6-5 and TRBJ2-3, with D perhaps assigned TRBD1 or TRBD2 (5 bases each). Germline lookup yields CDR1 MNHEY and CDR2 SVGAGI. CDR3 length equals 17 residues. V dropped 7 bases and J dropped 4 bases, with 24 bases sitting between them. CDR3 sequence: CASTDSYSFQGPDTQYF. CDR3 DNA sequence: TGTGCCAGCACCGACTCTTACTCCTTCCAGGGACCAGATACGCAGTATTTT.